These 21 T cell receptor beta chains originate from one sample sequenced in a study of vaccination and CD4 T cells after COVID-19. No antigen has been assigned to these receptors. Treatment of the sample: roughly nine-day PBMC culture with coronavirus spike peptide pools or control peptides (ViraFEST assay). Cultured CD4+ T cell DNA was sequenced using the Oncomine TCR Beta short-read assay. TCRdb recomputed calls from the PCR reads with MiXCR, one row per CDR3 protein. This sample yields almost 20,000 distinct CDR3 sequences, of which under 70% are seen a single time; approximately 10% belongs to the top ten. Sample: CD4+ T cells from blood, cultured in vitro. Every receptor here comes from a human donor who had recovered from COVID-19.

The sample holds a few counts of this clonotype. The V call is TRBV7-8, the J call TRBJ2-3; tentative D call: TRBD1 (5 bases). The CDR3 is made up of 15 amino acids. Looked up from germline, CDR1 is SGHVS and CDR2 is FQNEAQ. Deletions cut 2 bases from V and 5 bases from J, with 14 bases between. CDR3 nucleotides: TGTGCCAGCAGCTTAAGACAGAGCCTGGGAGATACGCAGTATTTT. It is translated as CASSLRQSLGDTQYF.

The chain employs TRBV6-2 or TRBV6-3 and TRBJ1-5; the match to TRBD1 covers 7 bases. CDR1 MNHEY and CDR2 SVGEGT come from the germline V gene. This CDR3 contains 13 residues. The V segment lost 7 bases and the J segment 7 bases; nucleotides outside the gene matches: 7. The CDR3 DNA is TGTGCCAGCACCCCCAGGGGGGGGCAGCCCCAGCATTTT. It specifies CASTPRGGQPQHF.

The V and J genes are TRBV11-2 and TRBJ1-5; D possibly corresponds to TRBD1 (5 bases). The ends were cut back, 3 bases at V and 0 bases at J, with 6 bases in the middle. The length of the CDR3 is 14 residues. The germline gives CDR1 SGHAT, CDR2 FQNNGV. The CDR3 spells CASSLTDSNQPQHF. As DNA, the CDR3 is TGTGCCAGCAGCTTGACAGATAGCAATCAGCCCCAGCATTTT. The full variable domain, its missing parts supplied by reference TRBV11-2 and TRBJ1-5, is EAGVAQSPRYKIIEKRQSVAFWCNPISGHATLYWYQQILGQGPKLLIQFQNNGVVDDSQLPKDRFSAERLKGVDSTLKIQPAKLEDSAVYLCASSLTDSNQPQHFGDGTRLSIL.

The chain joins TRBV7-9 to TRBJ1-6; 7 nucleotides agree with TRBD1. V trimming: 6 bases; J trimming: 10 bases; junction bases outside the gene matches: 9. The CDR3 is 14 residues long. Per the germline V gene, CDR1 is SEHNR and CDR2 is FQNEAQ (reference sequence). The CDR3 loop is CASRGGSTQSPLHF. The CDR3 DNA reads TGTGCCAGCAGAGGGGGCTCGACCCAGTCACCCCTCCACTTT.

The V and J genes are TRBV20-1 and TRBJ2-5; TRBD1 matches 7 bases. CDR1 is DFQATT and CDR2 is SNEGSKA in the germline V gene (reference sequence). V shed 5 bases, J shed 5 bases, and the junction held 5 bases outside the gene matches. The CDR3 contains 12 residues. The CDR3 loop reads CSARTGVETQYF. CDR3 nucleotides: TGCAGTGCTCGCACAGGGGTGGAGACCCAGTACTTC.

The V and J genes are TRBV2 and TRBJ2-4; D is ambiguous. V lost 4 bases and J 13 bases, leaving 14 bases between the germline ends. Germline V lookup: CDR1 SNHLY, CDR2 FYNNEI. The length of the CDR3 is 12 residues. CDR3 DNA: TGTGCCAGCAGTGCGTTCCCCGGAGAACAGTACTTC. This translates into CASSAFPGEQYF.

The genes are TRBV11-3 and TRBJ2-3, with D hard to call. The CDR3 sequence is 15 residues long. Germline V gives CDR1 SGHNT, CDR2 YENEEA. V lost 3 bases and J lost 2, with 12 bases in between. The CDR3 loop is CASSLLDGLTDTQYF. CDR3 in DNA: TGTGCCAGCAGCTTGCTTGATGGCCTCACAGATACGCAGTATTTT.

This rearrangement joins TRBV24-1 to TRBJ2-3; D call uncertain. This CDR3 spans 14 amino acids. V shed 1 base and J shed 2 bases, with 6 bases lying between them. Germline values: CDR1 KGHDR, CDR2 SFDVKD. CDR3: CATSDLVHTDTQYF. DNA of the CDR3: TGTGCCACCAGTGATTTAGTCCACACAGATACGCAGTATTTT.

The chain combines TRBV15 with TRBJ1-5; TRBD1 aligns across 8 bases. The CDR3 sequence is 15 residues long. Trimming cost V 3 bases and J 0 bases; bases outside gene matches: 1. Germline CDR1 reads LNHNV; CDR2 reads YYDKDF (reference sequence). The CDR3 nucleotides read TGTGCCACCAGCAGCGGGACAGGTAGCAATCAGCCCCAGCATTTT. It is translated as CATSSGTGSNQPQHF.

J is TRBJ2-5 and V is TRBV24-1, with 8 bases fitting TRBD1. V was pared by 4 bases and J by 5 bases, with 8 bases of the junction left unmatched. The CDR3 consists of 15 residues. The germline gives CDR1 KGHDR, CDR2 SFDVKD. The CDR3 DNA reads TGTGCCACCAGTGAGCCAGGACAGGGCCGGGAGACCCAGTACTTC. Its protein product is CATSEPGQGRETQYF.

This clonotype was counted a few times. The chain has TRBV7-8 and TRBJ2-2, with a possible D match to TRBD1 (6 bases). The CDR3 runs 16 residues. The germline CDR1 and CDR2 sequences are SGHVS and FQNEAQ. The ends were cut back, 6 bases at V and 7 bases at J, with 21 bases in the middle. The CDR3 bases are TGTGCCAGCAGTACCCTACAGGGTGGTTCGATCGGGGAGCTGTTTTTT. This encodes CASSTLQGGSIGELFF.

The table lists this clonotype with a few counts. The gene calls are TRBV5-1 and TRBJ2-5, with D perhaps TRBD1 or TRBD2 (5 bases each). Germline CDR1 is SGHRS and CDR2 is YFSETQ. This CDR3 region has 15 residues. The ends were cut back, 0 bases at V and 4 bases at J, with 13 bases in the middle. In nucleotides, the CDR3 is TGCGCCAGCAGCTTGGGGGGGACGTCTCTAGAGACCCAGTACTTC. This codes for CASSLGGTSLETQYF.

The chain carries TRBV4-1 and TRBJ2-7; maybe TRBD2 (5 bases). There are 15 residues in the CDR3. Trimming pared 3 bases from V and 3 bases from J, leaving 15 bases between. Germline values: CDR1 MGHRA, CDR2 YSYEKL. The CDR3 loop reads CASSQDPSPGYEQYF. The CDR3 region has the DNA TGCGCCAGCAGCCAGGACCCTAGCCCGGGCTACGAGCAGTACTTC.

This sequence joins TRBV24-1 and TRBJ1-5, with unresolved D. Per germline, CDR1 KGHDR and CDR2 SFDVKD. The CDR3 has 13 residues. Trimming took off 2 bases at V and 6 bases at J, with 7 bases between the two ends. CDR3: CATSDSGGQPQHF. CDR3 sequence (DNA): TGTGCCACCAGTGATTCGGGCGGTCAGCCCCAGCATTTT.

V and J are TRBV4-1 and TRBJ2-1; D ambiguous. Trimming removed 3 bases at V and 5 bases at J, with 11 bases between. The CDR3 totals 14 residues. Germline assignment: CDR1 MGHRA and CDR2 YSYEKL. The CDR3, as DNA: TGCGCCAGCAGCCAGGGCGACTGGAACAATGAGCAGTTCTTC. Translation: CASSQGDWNNEQFF.

This clonotype turned up a few times. J is TRBJ1-1 and V is TRBV28, with TRBD1 as a possible D gene (6 bases). Germline V CDR1 and CDR2: MDHEN, SYDVKM. The CDR3 runs to 16 residues. Trimming took off 5 bases at V and 0 bases at J, with 16 bases between the two ends. The CDR3 loop is CASSPNRVPVNTEAFF. In DNA form, the CDR3 reads TGTGCCAGCAGTCCGAACAGGGTTCCGGTGAACACTGAAGCTTTCTTT. The whole variable domain, filled in from reference TRBV28 and TRBJ1-1, reads DVKVTQSSRYLVKRTGEKVFLECVQDMDHENMFWYRQDPGLGLRLIYFSYDVKMKEKGDIPEGYSVSREKKERFSLILESASTNQTSMYLCASSPNRVPVNTEAFFGQGTRLTVV.

This chain uses TRBV6-1 with TRBJ1-2; 7 positions agree with TRBD1. The ends lost 6 bases at V and 4 bases at J; junction bases unmatched: 11. CDR1 is MNHNS and CDR2 is SASEGT in the germline V gene. The CDR3 is 15 amino acids. In nucleotides, the CDR3 is TGTGCCAGCAGCGGCCCCGGGACAGCGCCCTATGGCTACACCTTC. Translation: CASSGPGTAPYGYTF.

This clonotype was seen more than once but under ten times. This chain links TRBV7-2 with TRBJ2-1, with unresolved D. Trimming shortened V by 3 bases and J by 0 bases, and 9 bases separated the two germline ends. Germline assignment: CDR1 SGHTA and CDR2 FQGNSA. CDR3 size: 15 residues. Here the CDR3 reads CASSLTPFSYNEQFF. The CDR3 DNA reads TGTGCCAGCAGCTTGACGCCTTTCTCCTACAATGAGCAGTTCTTC.

The chain has TRBV30 and TRBJ1-3; no definite D call. The CDR3 extends over 11 amino acids. Per germline, CDR1 GTSNPN and CDR2 SVGIG (reference sequence). V shed 2 bases and J shed 2 bases, with 1 base lying between them. The chain's CDR3 is CAWSPGNTIYF. CDR3 sequence (DNA): TGTGCCTGGAGTCCTGGAAACACCATATATTTT.

This clonotype occurred once. The CDR3 nucleotides are TGTGCCAGCAGCTTAGATCTAAGCGGAGAGACCCAGTACTTC. Protein: CASSLDLSGETQYF. J is TRBJ2-5 and V is TRBV11-3; tentative D call: TRBD2 (5 bases). CDR1 is SGHNT, CDR2 YENEEA, per germline. The CDR3 loop spans 14 amino acids. Trimming left V 0 bases short and J 4 bases short, with 9 bases between.

V usage is TRBV5-5 and J usage is TRBJ2-5; D is uncertain. This CDR3 is built from 14 residues. CDR1 SGHKS and CDR2 YYEKEE come from the germline V gene (reference sequence). V was pared by 5 bases and J by 1 base, with 12 bases between. The CDR3 region has the DNA TGTGCCAGCAGTCTCGACCGGCCCCAAGAGACCCAGTACTTC. This codes for CASSLDRPQETQYF.